This T cell receptor beta chain stems from a study of OX40 agonist ivuxolimab in advanced cancers. Regarding the study in general: Ivuxolimab, which targeted the costimulatory receptor OX40 (CD134), was an agonistic, fully human IgG2 monoclonal antibody. Intravenous ivuxolimab was administered to patients every 2 weeks at six dose levels: 0.01, 0.1, 0.3, 1.5, 3 and 10 mg/kg. Among the approximately 54 dose-escalation patients, about 19 had hepatocellular carcinoma, about 15 melanoma, 9 renal cell carcinoma and 9 head and neck cancer. In the dose-escalation cohort, more than 75% of patients were male, and the mean age was around 60 years, with a range of roughly 23 to 85. Prior anti-PD-1, anti-PD-L1 or anti-CTLA-4 therapy was permitted, and 30% to 45% of dose-escalation patients had received checkpoint inhibitors. Partial responses occurred in three dose-escalation patients, of whom one had hepatocellular carcinoma and two had cutaneous melanoma. The point of sequencing TCRbeta in the periphery was to test whether ivuxolimab changed TCR sequence diversity and drove clonal T-cell expansion. The monotherapy dose-escalation portion (N ≈ 52 patients) of the phase I ivuxolimab trial is reported in the paper.

Patients with autoimmune disease history or receiving systemic immunosuppression were excluded from the trial. Peripheral blood for TCR sequencing was drawn from every dose cohort at baseline, at cycle 4 day 1 and at cycle 7 day 1. Samples were obtained from an open-label, multicenter, first-in-human phase I dose-escalation trial of ivuxolimab. The trial enrolled adults with locally advanced or metastatic head and neck squamous cell, hepatocellular, melanoma or renal cell carcinoma. Before TCR sequencing, CD4+ and CD8+ T cells were separately sorted from peripheral blood. Paper-wide results and their limitations: Antigen specificity was not determined for the clonally expanded peripheral T cells. Low levels of normalized T-cell clonal expansion were also seen in some nonresponding patients. After ivuxolimab, more expanded clones were found on average in CD8+ T cells than in CD4+ T cells. At doses of 0.1 to 3.0 mg/kg, clonal expansion of both CD4+ and CD8+ blood T cells was observed from baseline to week 6. In the 0.1-3.0 mg/kg groups, partial responders were among the patients with the lowest normalized peripheral clonal expansion, particularly in CD8+ T cells.

As regards this clone: Which antigen it targets is not known. No base-level quality is on record; no much larger clone is a single base apart.

For sequencing of the TCRbeta CDR3 region, genomic DNA was extracted from the sorted cells. The immunoSEQ Assay was used for sequencing of TCRbeta CDR3 regions. Imported from immuneACCESS, the table was reduced by TCRdb to in-frame sequences with V and J called. These copies leave out some clones; in studies compared against another copy, an unresolved V gene accounts for under half, and the cause of the remainder is not known. The sample table shows 80,000 to 95,000 clones, and about 88% are seen once. The ten most abundant clones make up under 2% of the sample. Reading the germline V gene gives CDR1 SGHVS and CDR2 FNYEAQ. Deletion took 2 bases off V and 2 bases off J, with a span of 9 bases between the germline ends. The CDR3, from cysteine to phenylalanine, totals 14 residues. Only the CDR3 DNA is retained, 42 bases long and in frame from the first base.

The chain employs TRBV7-6 and TRBJ1-1, with no reliable assignment of the D segment. The receptor was derived from an adult with an advanced solid tumor such as melanoma, head and neck, liver or kidney cancer. The input for sequencing was CD4+ or CD8+ T cells sorted from blood, taken in a trial of the OX40 agonist ivuxolimab. The CDR3 protein sequence reads: CASSLSPGNTEAFF. The DNA sequence reads TGTGCCAGCAGCTTATCCCCGGGAAACACTGAAGCTTTCTTT.